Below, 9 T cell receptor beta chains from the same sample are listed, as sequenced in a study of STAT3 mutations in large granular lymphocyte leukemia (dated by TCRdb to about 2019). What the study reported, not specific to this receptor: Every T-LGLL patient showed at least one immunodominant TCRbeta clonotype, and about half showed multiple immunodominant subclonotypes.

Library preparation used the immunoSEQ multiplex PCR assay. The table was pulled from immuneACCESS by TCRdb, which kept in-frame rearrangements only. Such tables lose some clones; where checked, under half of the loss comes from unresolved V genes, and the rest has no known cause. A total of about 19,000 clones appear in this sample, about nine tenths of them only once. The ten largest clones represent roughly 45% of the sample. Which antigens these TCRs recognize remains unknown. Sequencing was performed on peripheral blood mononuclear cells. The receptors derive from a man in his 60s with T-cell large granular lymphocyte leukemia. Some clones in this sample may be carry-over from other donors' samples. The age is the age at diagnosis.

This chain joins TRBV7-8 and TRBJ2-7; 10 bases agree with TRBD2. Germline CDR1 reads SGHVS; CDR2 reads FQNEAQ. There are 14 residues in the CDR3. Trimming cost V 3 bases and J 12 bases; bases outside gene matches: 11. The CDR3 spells CASSLQEREGRRYF. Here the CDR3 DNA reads TGTGCCAGCAGCTTGCAGGAGCGGGAGGGCCGTCGGTACTTC.

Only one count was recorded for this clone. CDR3 nucleotides: TGTGCCAGCAGCACAACCTACGAGCAGTACTTC. It encodes CASSTTYEQYF. This rearrangement joins TRBV27 to TRBJ2-7, with D hard to call. From germline, CDR1 is MNHEY and CDR2 SMNVEV (reference sequence). V lost 6 bases to trimming and J lost 2 bases, with 5 bases between them. CDR3 length: 11 residues.

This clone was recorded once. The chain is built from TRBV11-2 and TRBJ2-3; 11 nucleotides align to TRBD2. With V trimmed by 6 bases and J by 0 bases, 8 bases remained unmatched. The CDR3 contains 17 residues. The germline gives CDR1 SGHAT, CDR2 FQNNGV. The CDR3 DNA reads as TGTGCCAGCAGTCTTCGAAGGACTAGCGGGAGCACAGATACGCAGTATTTT. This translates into CASSLRRTSGSTDTQYF.

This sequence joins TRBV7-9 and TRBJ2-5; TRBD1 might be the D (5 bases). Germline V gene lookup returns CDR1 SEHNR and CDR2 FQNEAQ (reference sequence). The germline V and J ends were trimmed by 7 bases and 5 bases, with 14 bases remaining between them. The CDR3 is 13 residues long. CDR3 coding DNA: TGTGCCAGCACCCCCAGGGTCGGGGAGACCCAGTACTTC. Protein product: CASTPRVGETQYF.

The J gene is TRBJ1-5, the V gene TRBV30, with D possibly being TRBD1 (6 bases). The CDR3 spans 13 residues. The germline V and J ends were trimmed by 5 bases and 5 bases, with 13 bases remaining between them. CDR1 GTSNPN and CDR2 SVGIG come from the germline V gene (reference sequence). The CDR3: CAWADRIDQPQHF. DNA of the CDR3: TGTGCCTGGGCGGACAGAATCGATCAGCCCCAGCATTTT.

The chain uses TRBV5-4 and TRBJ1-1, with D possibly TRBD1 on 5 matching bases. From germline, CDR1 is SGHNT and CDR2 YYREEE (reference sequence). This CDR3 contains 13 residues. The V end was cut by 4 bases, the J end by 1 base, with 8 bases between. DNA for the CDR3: TGTGCCAGCAGCCGTGGACAGAACACTGAAGCTTTCTTT. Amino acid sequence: CASSRGQNTEAFF.

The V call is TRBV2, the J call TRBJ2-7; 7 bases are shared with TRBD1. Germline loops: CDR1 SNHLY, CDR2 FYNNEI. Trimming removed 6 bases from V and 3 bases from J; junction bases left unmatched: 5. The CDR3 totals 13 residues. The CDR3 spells CASSDYRGYEQYF. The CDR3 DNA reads TGTGCCAGCAGCGACTACAGGGGCTACGAGCAGTACTTC.

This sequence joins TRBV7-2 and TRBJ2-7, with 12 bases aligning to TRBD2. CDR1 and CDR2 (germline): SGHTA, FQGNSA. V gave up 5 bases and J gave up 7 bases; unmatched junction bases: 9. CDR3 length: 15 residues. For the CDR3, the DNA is TGTGCCAGCAGCGCCTCTAGCGGGAGGGCCGGGGAGCAGTACTTC. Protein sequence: CASSASSGRAGEQYF.

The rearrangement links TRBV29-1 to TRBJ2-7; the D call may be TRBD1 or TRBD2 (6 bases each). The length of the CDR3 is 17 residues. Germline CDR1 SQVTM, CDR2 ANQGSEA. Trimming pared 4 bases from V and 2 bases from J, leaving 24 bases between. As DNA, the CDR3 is TGCAGCGTTGTCAGCCGGGGGCGGATCAAACCGACCTACGAGCAGTACTTC. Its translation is CSVVSRGRIKPTYEQYF.